The rows below give T cell receptor beta chains drawn from one sample of a study of T cells in localized non-small cell lung cancer. Using immunoSEQ multiplex PCR, the repertoire was profiled, and TCRdb retains in-frame clones only, with some absent. Among 23,000 or so clones listed, under 90% were seen once. This material consisted of peripheral blood, taken before any cancer treatment. These receptors all stem from a man aged 35-75 years with stage I squamous cell lung carcinoma. Both conserved end residues are part of each CDR3. The D gene is left open where the match is weak. Clone size is given for some rows only: seen once, a few or many times, or a class if the clone is expanded.

abundance,v_gene,d_gene,j_gene,CDR3aa,CDR3nt
-,TRBV29-1,-,TRBJ2-7,CSVVVGAIYEQYF,TGCAGCGTTGTTGTGGGGGCGATTTACGAGCAGTACTTC
-,TRBV10-3,TRBD2,TRBJ2-3,CAIGRRLRGLSGGAGTDTQYF,TGTGCCATCGGCCGCCGACTTAGAGGTCTTAGCGGGGGGGCTGGTACAGATACGCAGTATTTT
-,TRBV9,-,TRBJ2-1,CASSVPLNEQFF,TGTGCCAGCAGCGTCCCCTTGAATGAGCAGTTCTTC
few,TRBV30,-,TRBJ1-1,CAWSVRNSRREAFF,TGTGCCTGGAGTGTACGGAACAGCCGTCGGGAAGCTTTCTTT
-,TRBV7-7,TRBD1,TRBJ2-5,CASSPGQGVETQYF,TGTGCCAGCAGCCCCGGACAGGGCGTAGAGACCCAGTACTTC
once,TRBV18,-,TRBJ1-5,CASSRYVGGGANQPQHF,TGTGCCAGCTCACGGTATGTTGGGGGGGGCGCCAATCAGCCCCAGCATTTT
-,TRBV19,TRBD1,TRBJ1-2,CASSRRAGGDLYGYTF,TGTGCCAGCAGCCGCAGAGCAGGGGGGGACCTCTATGGCTACACCTTC
once,TRBV7-9,TRBD2,TRBJ2-1,CASSSTGGDSLPNEQFF,TGTGCCAGCAGCTCGACGGGGGGGGACTCCCTCCCCAATGAGCAGTTCTTC
once,TRBV6-5,-,TRBJ1-1,CASSPIGGDTEAFF,TGTGCCAGCAGTCCAATAGGGGGGGACACTGAAGCTTTCTTT
-,TRBV28,TRBD1,TRBJ2-7,CASKRTGLYEQYF,TGTGCCAGCAAACGGACAGGGCTCTACGAGCAGTACTTC
-,TRBV6-5,TRBD2,TRBJ2-5,CASSKSGGSRVDQYF,TGTGCCAGCAGCAAGAGCGGGGGCTCCCGGGTGGACCAGTACTTC
-,TRBV14,TRBD1,TRBJ1-3,CASSQITGVGNTIYF,TGTGCCAGCAGCCAAATCACAGGGGTGGGAAACACCATATATTTT
-,TRBV6-6,-,TRBJ1-5,CASSYGGAQPQHF,TGTGCCAGCAGTTACGGTGGGGCCCAGCCCCAGCATTTT
-,TRBV6-1,-,TRBJ1-4,CASTPTNEKLFF,TGTGCCAGCACACCAACTAATGAAAAACTGTTTTTT
once,TRBV7-6,-,TRBJ1-6,CASSLGPQGNSPLHF,TGTGCCAGCAGCTTAGGACCTCAAGGGAATTCACCCCTCCACTTT
-,TRBV28,-,TRBJ1-1,CASSFTMIAFF,TGTGCCAGCAGTTTTACCATGATAGCTTTCTTT
-,TRBV30,-,TRBJ2-7,CAWTEGKSEQYF,TGTGCCTGGACCGAGGGAAAGAGCGAGCAGTACTTC
-,TRBV27,-,TRBJ1-6,CASSSNSPLHF,TGTGCCAGCAGTTCTAATTCACCCCTCCACTTT
once,TRBV14,-,TRBJ1-1,CASSLVDTRLGNTEAFF,TGTGCCAGCAGCCTTGTAGACACCCGATTAGGGAACACTGAAGCTTTCTTT
-,TRBV28,-,TRBJ1-5,CASSLRGLNQPQHF,TGTGCCAGCAGTTTGCGGGGCCTCAATCAGCCCCAGCATTTT
-,TRBV5-1,-,TRBJ2-2,CASSSQGFPGELFF,TGCGCCAGCAGCTCACAGGGTTTCCCCGGGGAGCTGTTTTTT
-,TRBV7-3,TRBD2,TRBJ2-7,CASSLESGGAYEQYF,TGTGCCAGCAGCTTAGAAAGCGGGGGGGCCTACGAGCAGTACTTC
-,TRBV5-6,TRBD2,TRBJ2-3,CASSLRRGGGDTQYF,TGTGCCAGCAGCTTAAGGCGGGGGGGCGGAGATACGCAGTATTTT
-,TRBV4-1,-,TRBJ2-2,CASSIRRGTGELFF,TGCGCCAGCAGCATAAGACGGGGCACCGGGGAGCTGTTTTTT
-,TRBV25-1,-,TRBJ2-3,CASSDSARASTDTQYF,TGTGCCAGCAGTGATAGTGCCAGGGCTTCCACAGATACGCAGTATTTT
-,TRBV27,TRBD2,TRBJ2-7,CASSKIRLAGDSYEQYF,TGTGCCAGCAGTAAAATCAGACTAGCGGGGGACTCCTACGAGCAGTACTTC
-,TRBV4-1,-,TRBJ1-1,CASSQGPGRNTEAFF,TGCGCCAGCAGCCAAGGGCCGGGGAGGAACACTGAAGCTTTCTTT
-,TRBV27,TRBD2,TRBJ2-3,CASRSGGGTDTQYF,TGTGCCAGCAGATCGGGAGGGGGCACAGATACGCAGTATTTT
large,TRBV6-1,-,TRBJ1-1,CASSAGYLNTEAFF,TGTGCCAGCAGTGCCGGTTATCTGAACACTGAAGCTTTCTTT
-,TRBV7-9,TRBD1,TRBJ1-4,CASVGQGESQKLFF,TGTGCCAGCGTGGGACAGGGTGAAAGTCAAAAACTGTTTTTT
-,TRBV28,-,TRBJ1-1,CASSLYGAQGTEAFF,TGTGCCAGCAGTTTATATGGGGCTCAGGGCACTGAAGCTTTCTTT
-,TRBV4-3,-,TRBJ1-6,CASSQERGSPLHF,TGCGCCAGCAGCCAAGAAAGGGGCTCACCCCTCCACTTT
-,TRBV7-2,-,TRBJ2-5,CASSSEAGEETQYF,TGTGCCAGCAGCTCAGAGGCTGGGGAGGAGACCCAGTACTTC
-,TRBV19,-,TRBJ1-2,CASSIVGDARPSSYGYTF,TGTGCCAGTAGTATAGTGGGGGACGCACGACCCTCCTCCTATGGCTACACCTTC
-,TRBV5-1,-,TRBJ2-7,CASSLGDSLAQYF,TGCGCCAGCAGCTTGGGTGACAGCCTCGCGCAGTACTTC
-,TRBV18,-,TRBJ1-1,CASSSQGPAEAFF,TGTGCCAGCTCATCCCAGGGGCCGGCTGAAGCTTTCTTT
-,TRBV7-9,-,TRBJ2-6,CASSQDSGANVLTF,TGTGCCAGCAGCCAAGACTCTGGGGCCAACGTCCTGACTTTC
-,TRBV18,TRBD2,TRBJ2-3,CASSPTTLAGGVTDTQYF,TGTGCCAGCTCACCAACAACGTTAGCGGGGGGGGTCACAGATACGCAGTATTTT
-,TRBV4-2,-,TRBJ1-3,CASSLEEASSGNTIYF,TGTGCCAGCAGCCTGGAGGAAGCGAGCTCTGGAAACACCATATATTTT
-,TRBV28,TRBD2,TRBJ2-1,CASRTSGDNEQFF,TGTGCCAGCAGAACTAGCGGGGACAATGAGCAGTTCTTC
-,TRBV5-1,TRBD1,TRBJ2-2,CASSSTGMITGKLFF,TGCGCCAGCAGCTCGACAGGGATGATTACCGGGAAGCTGTTTTTT
-,TRBV5-4,-,TRBJ2-1,CASSHQDGSYNEQFF,TGTGCCAGCAGCCATCAGGACGGCTCCTACAATGAGCAGTTCTTC
few,TRBV6-5,-,TRBJ1-5,CASSRKGQPQHF,TGTGCCAGCAGCAGGAAGGGGCAGCCCCAGCATTTT
-,TRBV2,TRBD1,TRBJ1-1,CASRRDRGNTEAFF,TGTGCCAGCAGGAGGGACAGGGGGAACACTGAAGCTTTCTTT
-,TRBV7-9,-,TRBJ1-1,CASSLSPGGTMNTEAFF,TGTGCCAGCAGCCTATCCCCGGGGGGGACCATGAACACTGAAGCTTTCTTT